The T cell receptor beta chain described here comes from a study of cytomegalovirus exposure and HLA in healthy donors. The donors were members of the validation cohort, which comprised 90 to 150 subjects and was separate from the first cohort of some 680 subjects. Repertoires were generated with immunoSEQ multiplex PCR, while TCRdb's copy carries only in-frame clones and drops some. The sample records 250,000 to 350,000 clones, around 86% being singletons. From germline, CDR1 is SGHTA and CDR2 FQGTGA. This CDR3 region has 15 residues. Trimming at V came to 2 bases and at J to 4 bases, leaving 7 bases not matched to a gene. With respect to this clone: Its antigen is undetermined.

Points from the study as a whole: A few CMV-associated chains were confirmed in vitro to be specific for CMV antigens. The classifier reportedly diagnosed cytomegalovirus status with high specificity and sensitivity.

The clonotype comes from a woman aged 18-29 years in good health and CMV-seronegative. The chain couples TRBV7-3 to TRBJ2-5; 7 positions agree with TRBD2. Sequencing was performed on PBMCs. This chain's CDR3 is CASSLSSVAGETQYF. The DNA for the CDR3 is TGTGCCAGCAGCTTATCTTCCGTAGCGGGAGAGACCCAGTACTTC.